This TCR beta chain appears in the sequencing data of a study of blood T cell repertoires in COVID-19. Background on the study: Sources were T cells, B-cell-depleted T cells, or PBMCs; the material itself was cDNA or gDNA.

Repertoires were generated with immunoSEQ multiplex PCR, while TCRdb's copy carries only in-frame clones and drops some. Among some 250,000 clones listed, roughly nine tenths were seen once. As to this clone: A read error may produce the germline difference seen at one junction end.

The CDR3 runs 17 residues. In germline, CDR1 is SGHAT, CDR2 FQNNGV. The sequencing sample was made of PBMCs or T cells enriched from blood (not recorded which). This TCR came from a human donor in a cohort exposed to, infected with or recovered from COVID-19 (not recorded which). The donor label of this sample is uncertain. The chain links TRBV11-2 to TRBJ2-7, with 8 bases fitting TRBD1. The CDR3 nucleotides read TGTGCCAGCAGATTAGGGCGGGGAGGACAGGGATTTCACGAGCAGTACTTC. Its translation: CASRLGRGGQGFHEQYF.